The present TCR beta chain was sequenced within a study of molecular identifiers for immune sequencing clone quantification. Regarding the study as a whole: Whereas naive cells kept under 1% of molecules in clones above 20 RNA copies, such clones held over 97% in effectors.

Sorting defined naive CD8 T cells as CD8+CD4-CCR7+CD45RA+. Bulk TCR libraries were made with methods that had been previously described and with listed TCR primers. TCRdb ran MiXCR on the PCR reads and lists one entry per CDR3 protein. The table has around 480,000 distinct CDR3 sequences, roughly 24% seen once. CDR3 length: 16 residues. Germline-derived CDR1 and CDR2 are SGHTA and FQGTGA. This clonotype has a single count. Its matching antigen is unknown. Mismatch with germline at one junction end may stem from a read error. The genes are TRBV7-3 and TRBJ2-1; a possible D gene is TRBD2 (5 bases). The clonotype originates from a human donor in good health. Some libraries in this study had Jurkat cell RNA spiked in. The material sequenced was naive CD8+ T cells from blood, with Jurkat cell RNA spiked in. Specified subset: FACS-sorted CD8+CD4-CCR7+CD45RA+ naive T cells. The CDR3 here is CASSLTLGESYSEQFF. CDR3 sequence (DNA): TGTGCCAGCAGCTTAACGCTCGGGGAGTCCTACAGTGAGCAGTTCTTC.